This T cell receptor (beta chain) was observed in a study of blood T cells in healthy people across ages. A second about 6 to 12 cycle PCR used barcoded and J-beta primers. Each cDNA molecule was tagged by a template-switch adaptor with 12 random nucleotides. TCRdb fed the 5' RACE reads into MiXCR, producing one record per CDR3 protein. The sample includes roughly 560,000 distinct CDR3 sequences, around 24% of them seen just once. This CDR3 has 16 residues. V was cut by 4 bases and J by 1 base, with 16 bases left in between. Germline V gene data show CDR1 as SGHRS and CDR2 as YFSETQ. A further study also used this sample, focusing on T cells of mothers and their children. According to that study: All RNA that had been extracted was used for cDNA synthesis at about 1.5 ug per 15 ul. Second-round PCR products received sample barcodes and 2-4 random nucleotides from the M1S primer. There were over 9.5 million TCR beta CDR3 reads from each mother and a few million from each child.

The sequencing sample was made of blood. V and J are TRBV5-1 and TRBJ2-3, with D unresolved. The receptor's source is a boy under 18 in good health. The CDR3 reads CASSLASIPGTDTQYF. Written as DNA, the CDR3 is TGCGCCAGCAGCCTGGCCAGCATACCGGGCACAGATACGCAGTATTTT.